This TCR beta chain was retrieved from a study of shared clonotypes between healthy human individuals. This clone was seen a single time. Its matching antigen is unknown. Overall study findings and caveats: Rarefaction showed sorted-subset sequencing was incomplete despite large depth.

Repertoires were generated with immunoSEQ multiplex PCR, while TCRdb's copy carries only in-frame clones and drops some. The sample has approximately 620,000 clones, around 97% seen once. This CDR3 contains 18 residues. The V gene's germline CDR1 is MNHEY and CDR2 SMNVEV (reference sequence). The chain couples TRBV27 to TRBJ2-6; D is perhaps TRBD1 (5 bases). The sequenced sample was naive CD4+ T cells sorted from blood. Indicated subset: CD45RA+ positively selected. The sequence was obtained from a young woman in good health. The CDR3 bases are TGTGCTGCAGGACGGGCACAGGTTGGGGACTCTGGGGCCAACGTCCTGACTTTC. It codes for CAAGRAQVGDSGANVLTF. Based on the CDR3 plus reference TRBV27 and TRBJ2-6, the full variable domain is EAQVTQNPRYLITVTGKKLTVTCSQNMNHEYMSWYRQDPGLGLRQIYYSMNVEVTDKGDVPEGYKVSRKEKRNFPLILESPSPNQTSLYFCAAGRAQVGDSGANVLTFGAGSRLTVL.